The entry below gives a single TCR beta chain sequence along with its context. Its antigen remains unidentified. Time point of the sample: week 35, safety follow-up. It was 300 ug of mutant IDH1 20-mer peptide that made up each vaccine dose, given with topical imiquimod. The data were obtained in a study of a mutant IDH1 vaccine in newly diagnosed glioma. Measured with immunoSEQ multiplex PCR; TCRdb has only the in-frame clones, and not every one. The table has some 47,000 clones, 81% seen once. The source was PBMCs, collected from a glioma patient whose treatment included an IDH1 peptide vaccine. The clonotype originates from a woman aged 40 to 49 with glioma. Some clones in this sample may be carry-over from other donors' samples.

CDR3 residues: CSVAYCSGFF. For the CDR3, the DNA is TGCAGCGTGGCCTACTGTTCTGGGTTCTTC. This chain links TRBV29-1 with TRBJ2-1; D is unresolved. V was shortened by 6 bases and J by 15 bases, with 15 bases between the two germline ends. From germline, CDR1 is SQVTM and CDR2 ANQGSEA. The CDR3 runs 10 residues.